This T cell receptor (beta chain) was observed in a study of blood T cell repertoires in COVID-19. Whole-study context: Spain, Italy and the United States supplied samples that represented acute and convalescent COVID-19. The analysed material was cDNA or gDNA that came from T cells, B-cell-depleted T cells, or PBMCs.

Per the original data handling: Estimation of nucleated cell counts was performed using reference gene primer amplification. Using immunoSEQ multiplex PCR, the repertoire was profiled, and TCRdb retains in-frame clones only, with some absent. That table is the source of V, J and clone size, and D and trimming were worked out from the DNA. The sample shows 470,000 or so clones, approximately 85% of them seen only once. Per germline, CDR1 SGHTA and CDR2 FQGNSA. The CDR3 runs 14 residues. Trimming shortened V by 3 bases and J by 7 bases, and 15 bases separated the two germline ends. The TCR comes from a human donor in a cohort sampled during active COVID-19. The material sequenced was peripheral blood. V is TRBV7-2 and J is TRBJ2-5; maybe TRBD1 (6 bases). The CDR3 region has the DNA TGTGCCAGCAGCTTGCTGCCACCCAGGGGGACCCAGTACTTC. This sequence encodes CASSLLPPRGTQYF.